The source of this T cell receptor beta chain is a study of T cells in Graves' hyperthyroidism and ophthalmopathy. The germline V gene encodes CDR1 MNHNY and CDR2 SVGAGI (reference sequence). This CDR3 has 9 amino acids. V lost 8 bases to trimming and J lost 7 bases, with 6 bases between them. RNA transcripts yielded amplified TCR beta CDR3 regions. TCR CDR3 regions were first amplified by RT-PCR with HTBI primers. One entry per CDR3 protein results from TCRdb running MiXCR on the multiplex PCR reads. Found here are more than 500,000 distinct CDR3 sequences, around 42% of them singletons; the top ten hold over 15%.

This TCR was recovered from an adult woman with Graves' disease, either hyperthyroidism or ophthalmopathy (not recorded which). This rearrangement joins TRBV6-6 to TRBJ2-7; D unresolved. The sequenced sample consisted of peripheral blood or thyroid tissue (not recorded which). DNA for the CDR3: TGTGCCAGCGGATGGGAGCAGTACTTC. Translation: CASGWEQYF.